This entry lists 2 T cell receptor beta chains sequenced from one sample in a study of T cells in Graves' hyperthyroidism and ophthalmopathy. TCR beta CDR3 sequences were amplified from RNA transcripts. The TCR CDR3 first-round RT-PCR relied on the HTBI primer set. From the multiplex PCR reads, TCRdb called clonotypes with MiXCR, one entry per CDR3 protein. The data hold about 610,000 distinct CDR3 sequences, with about 15% observed a single time. Sequenced input: blood. Source of these receptors: a woman aged 40 to 50 with Graves' ophthalmopathy.

This clonotype was seen repeatedly, ten times or more. The genes are TRBV30 and TRBJ2-7, with D tentatively TRBD1 (5 bases). Between the trimmed V and J ends, which lost 2 bases and 2 bases, there was a span of 13 bases. There are 14 residues in the CDR3. CDR1 and CDR2 from the germline V gene are GTSNPN and SVGIG (reference sequence). DNA for the CDR3: TGTGCCTGGAGTAAGGGGTCTAATCCCTACGAGCAGTACTTC. It yields the protein CAWSKGSNPYEQYF. Complete variable domain (other parts from reference TRBV30 and TRBJ2-7): SQTIHQWPATLVQPVGSPLSLECTVEGTSNPNLYWYRQAAGRGLQLLFYSVGIGQISSEVPQNLSASRPQDRQFILSSKKLLLSDSGFYLCAWSKGSNPYEQYFGPGTRLTVT.

This chain connects TRBV11-2 to TRBJ1-1, with D tentatively TRBD1 (6 bases). This CDR3 is 17 amino acids long. Germline assignment: CDR1 SGHAT and CDR2 FQNNGV. Trimming pared 4 bases from V and 4 bases from J, leaving 22 bases between. The DNA for the CDR3 is TGTGCCAGCAGCTACCGCAGGGGACGCGGTTTACGCACTGAAGCTTTCTTT. Its protein product is CASSYRRGRGLRTEAFF.